These 27 T cell receptor beta chains originate from one sample sequenced in a study of T cell responses to AZD1222 COVID-19 vaccine (dated by TCRdb to about 2021). According to the study, the label for this sample's time point signals: about 28 days (+/-7) after the second vaccine dose. Libraries were prepared through the immunoSEQ multiplex PCR assay. TCRdb provides this immuneACCESS table in a form limited to in-frame rearrangements. Some clones are lacking; in checked studies, under half of them reflect an unresolved V gene, and why the rest are absent is not known. For this sample the table gives fewer than 150,000 clones, of which 93% were detected only once. Of the sample, 4% to 6% falls within the top ten clones. The material was peripheral blood, obtained 28 days after the second AZD1222 dose. The receptor set was obtained from an adult who received the AZD1222 COVID-19 vaccine.

The genes are TRBV7-9 and TRBJ1-1; D is possibly TRBD1 (6 bases). The germline V gene has CDR1 SEHNR and CDR2 FQNEAQ (reference sequence). This CDR3 region has 13 residues. V lost 1 base, J lost 8 bases, and 11 bases lay in between. The CDR3 DNA sequence: TGTGCCAGCAGCTTAGAGGGTAGGGGGGAAGCTTTCTTT. The encoded protein is CASSLEGRGEAFF.

This chain uses TRBV11-2 with TRBJ1-6; D unclear. V was clipped by 4 bases and J by 6 bases, with 7 bases between them. The CDR3 is 13 residues long. The germline gives CDR1 SGHAT, CDR2 FQNNGV. The CDR3 DNA reads TGTGCCAGCAGCTCCAATACTAATTCACCCCTCCACTTT. Protein product: CASSSNTNSPLHF.

This rearrangement joins TRBV6-6 to TRBJ1-6, with unresolved D. V lost 4 bases, J lost 14 bases, and 18 bases lay in between. The V gene's germline CDR1 is MNHNY and CDR2 SVGAGI (reference sequence). The CDR3 totals 14 residues. DNA for the CDR3: TGTGCCAGCAGTTCAGGAAGTCCTGCGATTTCCCTCCACTTT. It yields the protein CASSSGSPAISLHF.

The chain employs TRBV7-9 and TRBJ2-1; D is perhaps TRBD1 (5 bases). V lost 8 bases and J lost 8, with 19 bases in between. This CDR3 is built from 14 residues. CDR1 SEHNR and CDR2 FQNEAQ come from the germline V gene (reference sequence). CDR3 sequence: CASRMAQGFDEQFF. In nucleotides, the CDR3 is TGTGCCAGCCGAATGGCGCAGGGATTCGATGAGCAGTTCTTC. The full variable domain, with the rest looked up from reference TRBV7-9 and TRBJ2-1, is DTGVSQNPRHKITKRGQNVTFRCDPISEHNRLYWYRQTLGQGPEFLTYFQNEAQLEKSRLLSDRFSAERPKGSFSTLEIQRTEQGDSAMYLCASRMAQGFDEQFFGPGTRLTVL.

The chain links TRBV7-9 to TRBJ1-4; D is possibly TRBD1 (5 bases). This CDR3 comprises 16 residues. Germline lookup yields CDR1 SEHNR and CDR2 FQNEAQ (reference sequence). Trimming removed 4 bases at V and 3 bases at J, with 15 bases between. CDR3 region: CASSSFQGSPNEKLFF. The CDR3 DNA sequence: TGTGCCAGCAGCTCGTTCCAGGGATCCCCTAATGAAAAACTGTTTTTT.

This clone was counted once. V and J are TRBV30 and TRBJ1-1; D is ambiguous. In germline, CDR1 is GTSNPN, CDR2 SVGIG (reference sequence). V was clipped by 2 bases and J by 10 bases, with 11 bases between them. This CDR3 has 11 residues. CDR3 region: CAWSNPGPAFF. CDR3 coding DNA: TGTGCCTGGAGTAATCCGGGCCCAGCTTTCTTT.

The V gene is TRBV2, the J gene TRBJ1-1; D is undetermined. The V gene's germline CDR1 is SNHLY and CDR2 FYNNEI. V was clipped by 8 bases and J by 4 bases, with 14 bases between them. This CDR3 has 13 residues. The CDR3 sequence is CASGWALGTEAFF. CDR3 DNA sequence: TGTGCCAGCGGATGGGCCCTGGGCACTGAAGCTTTCTTT.

Of note for this clone: The junction differs from germline at one of its ends, possibly a read error. V and J are TRBV10-3 and TRBJ2-1; a possible D gene is TRBD1 (6 bases). The CDR3 has 12 residues. The V gene's germline CDR1 is ENHRY and CDR2 SYGVKD. The CDR3 region is CALRGLDNEQFF. Written as DNA, the CDR3 is TGTGCCCTCAGGGGCCTAGACAATGAGCAGTTCTTC.

The chain joins TRBV20-1 to TRBJ2-1; no clear D gene. The CDR3 totals 11 residues. CDR1 DFQATT and CDR2 SNEGSKA come from the germline V gene (reference sequence). Trimming took 6 bases from V and 5 from J, leaving 8 bases between them. The CDR3 DNA reads TGCAGTGCACGATTTAACAATGAGCAGTTCTTC. This gives the protein CSARFNNEQFF.

The rearrangement links TRBV2 to TRBJ1-5, with 7 bases matching TRBD1. Germline V gene lookup returns CDR1 SNHLY and CDR2 FYNNEI. CDR3 length: 15 amino acids. V shed 4 bases, J shed 2 bases, and the junction held 5 bases outside the gene matches. CDR3 DNA: TGTGCCAGCAGTGTACGACAGGGAGGCAATCAGCCCCAGCATTTT. This translates into CASSVRQGGNQPQHF.

This chain links TRBV19 with TRBJ2-1; 7 bases match TRBD2. Germline CDR1 is LNHDA and CDR2 is SQIVND (reference sequence). The CDR3 consists of 15 residues. V lost 7 bases and J lost 5; bases outside the gene matches: 11. CDR3 amino acids: CASTPSASGHNEQFF. The CDR3 region has the DNA TGTGCCAGTACCCCATCGGCTAGCGGCCACAATGAGCAGTTCTTC.

The gene calls are TRBV7-3 and TRBJ2-2; D unresolved. Trimming cost V 4 bases and J 7 bases, with 10 bases left between them. The germline V gene has CDR1 SGHTA and CDR2 FQGTGA. This CDR3 is 13 amino acids long. The CDR3 sequence is CASSSRLGGELFF. Written as DNA, the CDR3 is TGTGCCAGCAGCTCCCGTTTGGGCGGGGAGCTGTTTTTT.

This chain joins TRBV9 and TRBJ2-5; TRBD1 agrees at 8 bases. The CDR3 totals 14 residues. With V trimmed by 3 bases and J by 1 base, 2 bases remained unmatched. From germline, CDR1 is SGDLS and CDR2 YYNGEE. The CDR3 DNA sequence: TGTGCCAGCAGCGCCGGACAGGGCCAAGAGACCCAGTACTTC. It encodes CASSAGQGQETQYF.

The J gene is TRBJ1-1, the V gene TRBV27, with D possibly TRBD1 on 5 matching bases. CDR1 and CDR2 from the germline V gene are MNHEY and SMNVEV (reference sequence). V lost 6 bases and J 0 bases, leaving 14 bases between the germline ends. The CDR3 covers 15 residues. The CDR3 DNA is TGTGCCAGCAGCCCTACCCCGACAGTGAACACTGAAGCTTTCTTT. Amino acids: CASSPTPTVNTEAFF.

The rearrangement uses TRBV2 and TRBJ1-5, with D hard to call. This CDR3 region has 14 residues. The V gene's germline CDR1 is SNHLY and CDR2 FYNNEI. V was shortened by 1 base and J by 4 bases, with 8 bases between the two germline ends. CDR3 bases: TGTGCCAGCAGTGAAGGGCGTCTGAATCAGCCCCAGCATTTT. It encodes CASSEGRLNQPQHF.

In its sample, this clone was seen once. The rearrangement joins TRBV7-9 to TRBJ1-5; 7 nucleotides align to TRBD1. CDR1 and CDR2 from the germline V gene are SEHNR and FQNEAQ (reference sequence). The CDR3 has 14 residues. V trimming: 5 bases; J trimming: 4 bases; junction bases outside the gene matches: 5. The CDR3 is CASSARDRNQPQHF. The CDR3 nucleotides read TGTGCCAGCAGCGCGAGGGACAGAAATCAGCCCCAGCATTTT. The full variable domain, rest sourced from reference TRBV7-9 and TRBJ1-5, is DTGVSQNPRHKITKRGQNVTFRCDPISEHNRLYWYRQTLGQGPEFLTYFQNEAQLEKSRLLSDRFSAERPKGSFSTLEIQRTEQGDSAMYLCASSARDRNQPQHFGDGTRLSIL.

The rearrangement links TRBV5-1 to TRBJ2-3, with D maybe TRBD2 (5 bases). The CDR3 loop spans 15 amino acids. Germline CDR1 SGHRS, CDR2 YFSETQ. Trimming left V 6 bases short and J 4 bases short, with 18 bases between. In DNA form, the CDR3 reads TGCGCCAGCACAGCCGGAGGACGAAATTCAGATACGCAGTATTTT. Its protein is CASTAGGRNSDTQYF.

The rearrangement uses TRBV7-2 and TRBJ2-3; D is unresolved. CDR3 size: 11 residues. V was cut by 8 bases and J by 0 bases, with 3 bases left in between. CDR1 and CDR2 (germline): SGHTA, FQGNSA. CDR3 bases: TGTGCCAGCCTAAGCACAGATACGCAGTATTTT. Encoded protein: CASLSTDTQYF.

The chain couples TRBV7-7 to TRBJ2-1, with unresolved D. In germline, CDR1 is SSHAT, CDR2 FNYEAQ (reference sequence). Trimming removed 3 bases at V and 1 base at J, with 7 bases between. This CDR3 region has 14 residues. The CDR3 sequence is CASSLLGSYNEQFF. CDR3 sequence (DNA): TGTGCCAGCAGCTTGCTAGGGTCCTACAATGAGCAGTTCTTC. The whole variable domain, remainder taken from reference TRBV7-7 and TRBJ2-1, is GAGVSQSPRYKVTKRGQDVTLRCDPISSHATLYWYQQALGQGPEFLTYFNYEAQPDKSGLPSDRFSAERPEGSISTLTIQRTEQRDSAMYRCASSLLGSYNEQFFGPGTRLTVL.

This rearrangement joins TRBV7-8 to TRBJ2-2, with 8 bases fitting TRBD1. This CDR3 spans 16 amino acids. The V gene's germline CDR1 is SGHVS and CDR2 FQNEAQ. The ends lost 10 bases at V and 3 bases at J; junction bases unmatched: 13. The CDR3 sequence: CATKSTGGTDTGELFF. DNA for the CDR3: TGTGCCACCAAAAGCACAGGGGGGACAGACACCGGGGAGCTGTTTTTT.

This clone showed up just once. The CDR3 spells CASSLRGLYNEQFF. CDR3 DNA: TGTGCCAGCAGTCTCAGGGGGCTATACAATGAGCAGTTCTTC. The chain links TRBV27 to TRBJ2-1; TRBD1 agrees at 8 bases. Germline lookup yields CDR1 MNHEY and CDR2 SMNVEV (reference sequence). V lost 5 bases and J lost 4; bases outside the gene matches: 4. This CDR3 has 14 residues.

The chain carries TRBV7-9 and TRBJ1-3, with D unclear. Germline CDR1 SEHNR, CDR2 FQNEAQ (reference sequence). The CDR3 length is 17 residues. The V and J ends lost 2 bases and 0 bases respectively, with 14 bases between them. In DNA, the CDR3 is TGTGCCAGCAGCTTAAATCCACGGAGCCCCTCTGGAAACACCATATATTTT. It is translated as CASSLNPRSPSGNTIYF.

CDR3 residues: CASSSRAPIPRAFF. For the CDR3, the DNA is TGTGCCAGCAGTTCCCGCGCTCCCATTCCAAGAGCTTTCTTT. The V call is TRBV6-5, the J call TRBJ1-1; D unclear. The CDR3 has 14 amino acids. Germline CDR1 is MNHEY and CDR2 is SVGAGI. With 4 bases removed from V and 10 bases from J, the gap between germline ends came to 19 bases.

This chain joins TRBV7-9 and TRBJ1-2, with D hard to call. Per the germline V gene, CDR1 is SEHNR and CDR2 is FQNEAQ (reference sequence). This CDR3 is 11 amino acids long. Trimming left V 3 bases short and J 7 bases short, with 6 bases between. For the CDR3, the DNA is TGTGCCAGCAGCTTCTCCCCTGGCTACACCTTC. As protein: CASSFSPGYTF.

This rearrangement joins TRBV14 to TRBJ2-5; D ambiguous. The V and J ends lost 6 bases and 7 bases respectively, with 15 bases between them. CDR3 size: 13 residues. Per the germline V gene, CDR1 is SGHDN and CDR2 is FVKESK. Written as DNA, the CDR3 is TGTGCCAGCAGAGGCTCTTCACTGGGGACCCAGTACTTC. It yields the protein CASRGSSLGTQYF. Combining the CDR3 with reference TRBV14 and TRBJ2-5 gives the whole variable domain EAGVTQFPSHSVIEKGQTVTLRCDPISGHDNLYWYRRVMGKEIKFLLHFVKESKQDESGMPNNRFLAERTGGTYSTLKVQPAELEDSGVYFCASRGSSLGTQYFGPGTRLLVL.

The chain recombines TRBV19 with TRBJ2-5, with no clear D. Germline V gene data show CDR1 as LNHDA and CDR2 as SQIVND (reference sequence). Deletions cut 5 bases from V and 1 base from J, with 2 bases between. This CDR3 has 11 amino acids. CDR3 DNA: TGTGCCAGTAGTTTCCAAGAGACCCAGTACTTC. Translation gives CASSFQETQYF. Filled out from reference TRBV19 and TRBJ2-5, the complete variable domain reads DGGITQSPKYLFRKEGQNVTLSCEQNLNHDAMYWYRQDPGQGLRLIYYSQIVNDFQKGDIAEGYSVSREKKESFPLTVTSAQKNPTAFYLCASSFQETQYFGPGTRLLVL.

This rearrangement joins TRBV28 to TRBJ2-7; D is unresolved. The V end lost 4 bases, the J end lost 4 bases, and 5 bases lay between the germline ends. CDR3 size: 11 residues. Germline loops: CDR1 MDHEN, CDR2 SYDVKM. Here the CDR3 reads CASSYLYEQYF. The CDR3 nucleotides read TGTGCCAGCAGTTATTTATACGAGCAGTACTTC. Together with reference TRBV28 and TRBJ2-7, the CDR3 gives the full variable domain: DVKVTQSSRYLVKRTGEKVFLECVQDMDHENMFWYRQDPGLGLRLIYFSYDVKMKEKGDIPEGYSVSREKKERFSLILESASTNQTSMYLCASSYLYEQYFGPGTRLTVT.